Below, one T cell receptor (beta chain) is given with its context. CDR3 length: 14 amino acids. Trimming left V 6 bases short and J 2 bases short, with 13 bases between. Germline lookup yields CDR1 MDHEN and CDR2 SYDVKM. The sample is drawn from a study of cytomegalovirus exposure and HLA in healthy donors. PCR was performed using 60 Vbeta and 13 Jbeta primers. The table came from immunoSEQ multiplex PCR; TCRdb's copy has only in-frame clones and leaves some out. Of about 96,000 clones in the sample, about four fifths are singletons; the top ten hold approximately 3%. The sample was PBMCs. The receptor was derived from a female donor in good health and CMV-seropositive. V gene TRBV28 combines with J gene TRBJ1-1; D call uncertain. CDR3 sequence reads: CASSLKPTNTEAFF. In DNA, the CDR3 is TGTGCCAGCAGCCTCAAACCTACCAACACTGAAGCTTTCTTT. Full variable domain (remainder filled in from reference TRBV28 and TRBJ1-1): DVKVTQSSRYLVKRTGEKVFLECVQDMDHENMFWYRQDPGLGLRLIYFSYDVKMKEKGDIPEGYSVSREKKERFSLILESASTNQTSMYLCASSLKPTNTEAFFGQGTRLTVV.